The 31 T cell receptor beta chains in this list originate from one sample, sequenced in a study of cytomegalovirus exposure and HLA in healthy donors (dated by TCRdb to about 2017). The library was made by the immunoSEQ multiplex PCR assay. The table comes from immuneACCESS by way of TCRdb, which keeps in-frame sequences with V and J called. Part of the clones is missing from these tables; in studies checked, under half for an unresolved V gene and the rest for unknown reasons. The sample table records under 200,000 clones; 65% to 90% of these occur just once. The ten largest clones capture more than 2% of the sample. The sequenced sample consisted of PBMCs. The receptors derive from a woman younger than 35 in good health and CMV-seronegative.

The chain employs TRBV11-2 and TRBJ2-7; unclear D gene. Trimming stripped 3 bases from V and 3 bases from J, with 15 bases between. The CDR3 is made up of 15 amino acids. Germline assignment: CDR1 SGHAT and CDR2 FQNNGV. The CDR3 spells CASSFPGGNLYEQYF. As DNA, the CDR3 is TGTGCCAGCAGCTTCCCCGGCGGAAACCTCTACGAGCAGTACTTC.

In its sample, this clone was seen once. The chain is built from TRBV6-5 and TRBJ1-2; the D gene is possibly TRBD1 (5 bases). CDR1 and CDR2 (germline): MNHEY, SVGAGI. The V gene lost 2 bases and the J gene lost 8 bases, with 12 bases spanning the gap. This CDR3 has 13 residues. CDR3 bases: TGTGCCAGCAGTTACGGGTCGGGGGTAGGCTACACCTTC. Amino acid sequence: CASSYGSGVGYTF.

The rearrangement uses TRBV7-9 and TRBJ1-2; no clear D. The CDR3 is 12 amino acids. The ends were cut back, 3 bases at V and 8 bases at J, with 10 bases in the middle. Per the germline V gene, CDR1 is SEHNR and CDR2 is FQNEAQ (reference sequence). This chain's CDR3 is CASSFRQRGYTF. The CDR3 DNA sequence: TGTGCCAGCAGCTTTCGTCAGCGGGGCTACACCTTC.

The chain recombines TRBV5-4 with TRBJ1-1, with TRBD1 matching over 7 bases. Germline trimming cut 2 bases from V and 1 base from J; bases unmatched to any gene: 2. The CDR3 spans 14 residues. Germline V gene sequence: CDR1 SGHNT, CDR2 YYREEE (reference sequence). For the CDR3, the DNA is TGTGCCAGCAGCTTCGGGACAGCGAACACTGAAGCTTTCTTT. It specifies CASSFGTANTEAFF.

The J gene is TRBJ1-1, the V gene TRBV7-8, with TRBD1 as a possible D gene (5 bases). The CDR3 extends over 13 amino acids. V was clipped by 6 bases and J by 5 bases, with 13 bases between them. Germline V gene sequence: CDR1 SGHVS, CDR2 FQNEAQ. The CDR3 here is CASSPGRATEAFF. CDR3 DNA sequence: TGTGCCAGCAGTCCAGGGCGCGCAACTGAAGCTTTCTTT.

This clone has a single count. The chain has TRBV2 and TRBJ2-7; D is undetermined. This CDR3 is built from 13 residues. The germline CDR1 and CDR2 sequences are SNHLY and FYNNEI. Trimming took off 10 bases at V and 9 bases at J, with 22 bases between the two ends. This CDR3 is CATTGSPRNGQYF. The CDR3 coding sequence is TGTGCCACTACGGGTAGTCCCCGGAATGGGCAGTACTTC.

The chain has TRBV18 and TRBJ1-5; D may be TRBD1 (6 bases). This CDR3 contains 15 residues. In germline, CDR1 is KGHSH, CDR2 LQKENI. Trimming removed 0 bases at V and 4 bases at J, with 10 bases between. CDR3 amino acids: CASSPPGTSNQPQHF. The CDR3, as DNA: TGTGCCAGCTCACCACCCGGGACAAGTAATCAGCCCCAGCATTTT. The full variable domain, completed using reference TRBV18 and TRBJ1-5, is NAGVMQNPRHLVRRRGQEARLRCSPMKGHSHVYWYRQLPEEGLKFMVYLQKENIIDESGMPKERFSAEFPKEGPSILRIQQVVRGDSAAYFCASSPPGTSNQPQHFGDGTRLSIL.

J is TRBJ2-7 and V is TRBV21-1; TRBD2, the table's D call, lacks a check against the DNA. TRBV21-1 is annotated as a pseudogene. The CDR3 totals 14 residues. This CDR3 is CASSKGRLFWEQYF. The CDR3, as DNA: TGTGCCAGCAGCAAAGGGAGACTGTTTTGGGAGCAGTACTTC.

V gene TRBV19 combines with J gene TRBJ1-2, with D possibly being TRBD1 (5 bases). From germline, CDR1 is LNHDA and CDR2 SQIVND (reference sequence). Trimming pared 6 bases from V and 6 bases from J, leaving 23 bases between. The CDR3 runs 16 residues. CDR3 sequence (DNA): TGTGCCAGTAGATTTGACGTGTCCCCCCAAGGGGATGGCTACACCTTC. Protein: CASRFDVSPQGDGYTF.

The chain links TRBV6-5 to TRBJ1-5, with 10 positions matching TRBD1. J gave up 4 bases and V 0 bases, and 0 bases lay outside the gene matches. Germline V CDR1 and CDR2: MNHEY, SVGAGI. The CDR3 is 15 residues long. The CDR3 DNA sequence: TGTGCCAGCAGTTACTCGGGACAGGGGAATCAGCCCCAGCATTTT. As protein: CASSYSGQGNQPQHF.

The CDR3 DNA reads TGCGCCAGCAGCTCTCAGTGGACTAATGAAAAACTGTTTTTT. Its protein is CASSSQWTNEKLFF. The chain combines TRBV5-1 with TRBJ1-4; D is uncertain. Germline lookup yields CDR1 SGHRS and CDR2 YFSETQ. The CDR3 spans 14 residues. Trimming took off 3 bases at V and 2 bases at J, with 8 bases between the two ends.

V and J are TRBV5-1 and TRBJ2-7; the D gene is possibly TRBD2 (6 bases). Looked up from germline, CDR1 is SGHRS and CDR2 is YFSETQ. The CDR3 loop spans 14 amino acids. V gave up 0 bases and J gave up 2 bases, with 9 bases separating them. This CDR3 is CASSLEGLPYEQYF. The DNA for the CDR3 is TGCGCCAGCAGCTTGGAGGGACTGCCCTACGAGCAGTACTTC.

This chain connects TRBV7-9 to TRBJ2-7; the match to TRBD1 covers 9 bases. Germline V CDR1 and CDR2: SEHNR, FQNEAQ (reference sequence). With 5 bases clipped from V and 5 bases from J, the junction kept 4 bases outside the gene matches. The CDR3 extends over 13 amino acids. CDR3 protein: CASSIDRGDEQYF. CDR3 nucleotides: TGTGCCAGCAGCATAGACAGGGGGGACGAGCAGTACTTC.

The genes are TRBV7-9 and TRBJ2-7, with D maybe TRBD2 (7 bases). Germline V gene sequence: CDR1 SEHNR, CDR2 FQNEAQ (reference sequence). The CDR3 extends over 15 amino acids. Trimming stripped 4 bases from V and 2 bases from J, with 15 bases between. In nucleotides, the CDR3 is TGTGCCAGCAGCTCAAGCGGGACACCCGCCTACGAGCAGTACTTC. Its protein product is CASSSSGTPAYEQYF.

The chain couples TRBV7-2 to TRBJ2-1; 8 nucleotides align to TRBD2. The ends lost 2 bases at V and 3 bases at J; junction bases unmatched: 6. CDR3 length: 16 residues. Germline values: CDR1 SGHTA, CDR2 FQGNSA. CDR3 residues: CASSLWSTSGYNEQFF. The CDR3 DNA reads TGTGCCAGCAGCTTATGGTCCACTAGCGGCTACAATGAGCAGTTCTTC.

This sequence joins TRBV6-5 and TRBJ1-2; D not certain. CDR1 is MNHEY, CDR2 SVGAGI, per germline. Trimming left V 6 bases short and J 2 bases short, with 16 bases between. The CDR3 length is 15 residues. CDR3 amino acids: CASSFTGTTNYGYTF. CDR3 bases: TGTGCCAGCAGCTTTACGGGAACCACGAACTATGGCTACACCTTC.

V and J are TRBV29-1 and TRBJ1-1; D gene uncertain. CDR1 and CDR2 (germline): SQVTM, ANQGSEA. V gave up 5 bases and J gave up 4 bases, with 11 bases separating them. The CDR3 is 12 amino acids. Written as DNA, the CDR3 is TGCAGCGTTAATAGAGGGAGCACTGAAGCTTTCTTT. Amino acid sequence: CSVNRGSTEAFF.

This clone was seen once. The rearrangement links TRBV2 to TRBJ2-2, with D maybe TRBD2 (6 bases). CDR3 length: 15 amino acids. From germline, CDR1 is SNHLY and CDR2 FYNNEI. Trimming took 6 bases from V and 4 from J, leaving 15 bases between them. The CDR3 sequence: CASSGGKSGTGELFF. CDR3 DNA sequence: TGTGCCAGCAGCGGAGGGAAGTCGGGCACCGGGGAGCTGTTTTTT.

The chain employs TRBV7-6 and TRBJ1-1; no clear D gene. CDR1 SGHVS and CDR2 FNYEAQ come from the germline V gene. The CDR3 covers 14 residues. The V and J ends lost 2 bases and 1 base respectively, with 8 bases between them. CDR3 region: CASSLYAGNTEAFF. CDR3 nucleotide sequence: TGTGCCAGCAGCTTATATGCGGGGAACACTGAAGCTTTCTTT.

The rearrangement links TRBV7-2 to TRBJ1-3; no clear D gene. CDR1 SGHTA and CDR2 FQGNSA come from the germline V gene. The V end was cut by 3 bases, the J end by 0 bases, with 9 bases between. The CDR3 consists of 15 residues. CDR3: CASSFWRSSGNTIYF. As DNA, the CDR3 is TGTGCCAGCAGCTTTTGGAGGAGCTCTGGAAACACCATATATTTT.

The CDR3 protein is CASSLSYIRGQIYSYEQYF. CDR3 sequence (DNA): TGTGCCAGCAGTTTATCTTACATCCGGGGTCAGATATACTCCTACGAGCAGTACTTC. The V gene is TRBV27, the J gene TRBJ2-7; the D gene is possibly TRBD2 (5 bases). Trimming removed 0 bases at V and 0 bases at J, with 21 bases between. This CDR3 region has 19 residues. The germline CDR1 and CDR2 sequences are MNHEY and SMNVEV (reference sequence).

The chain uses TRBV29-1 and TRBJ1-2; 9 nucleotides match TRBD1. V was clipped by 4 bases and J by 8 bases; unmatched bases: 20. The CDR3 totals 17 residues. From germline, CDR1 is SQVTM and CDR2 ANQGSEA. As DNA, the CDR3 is TGCAGCGTTGCGAAGGCACAGGGGGCTCGTCAGGGGCTAGGCTACACCTTC. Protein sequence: CSVAKAQGARQGLGYTF.

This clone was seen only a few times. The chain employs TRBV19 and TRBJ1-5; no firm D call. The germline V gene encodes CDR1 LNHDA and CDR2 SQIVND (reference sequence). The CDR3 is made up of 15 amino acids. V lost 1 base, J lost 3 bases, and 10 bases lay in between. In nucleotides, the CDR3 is TGTGCCAGTAGTATAGGATGGCCCCTCAATCAGCCCCAGCATTTT. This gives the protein CASSIGWPLNQPQHF. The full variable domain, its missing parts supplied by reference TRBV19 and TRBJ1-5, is DGGITQSPKYLFRKEGQNVTLSCEQNLNHDAMYWYRQDPGQGLRLIYYSQIVNDFQKGDIAEGYSVSREKKESFPLTVTSAQKNPTAFYLCASSIGWPLNQPQHFGDGTRLSIL.

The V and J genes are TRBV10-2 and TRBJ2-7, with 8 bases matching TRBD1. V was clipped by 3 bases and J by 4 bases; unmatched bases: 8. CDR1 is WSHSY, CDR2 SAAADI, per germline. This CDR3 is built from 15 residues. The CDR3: CASSDPAGGRYEQYF. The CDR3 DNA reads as TGCGCCAGCAGTGATCCCGCAGGGGGCCGATACGAGCAGTACTTC.

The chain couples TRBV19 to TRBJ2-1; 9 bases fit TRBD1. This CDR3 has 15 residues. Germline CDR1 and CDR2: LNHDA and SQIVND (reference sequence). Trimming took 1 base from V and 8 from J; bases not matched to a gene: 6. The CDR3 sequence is CASSIGTGVGDEQFF. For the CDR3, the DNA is TGTGCCAGTAGTATAGGGACAGGGGTTGGGGATGAGCAGTTCTTC. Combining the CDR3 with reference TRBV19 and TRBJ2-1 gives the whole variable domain DGGITQSPKYLFRKEGQNVTLSCEQNLNHDAMYWYRQDPGQGLRLIYYSQIVNDFQKGDIAEGYSVSREKKESFPLTVTSAQKNPTAFYLCASSIGTGVGDEQFFGPGTRLTVL.

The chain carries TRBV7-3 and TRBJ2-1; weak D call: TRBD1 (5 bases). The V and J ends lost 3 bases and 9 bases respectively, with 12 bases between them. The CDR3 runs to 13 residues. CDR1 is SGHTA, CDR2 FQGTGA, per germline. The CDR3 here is CASSFQGSGEQFF. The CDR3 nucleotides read TGTGCCAGCAGCTTCCAGGGTTCCGGTGAGCAGTTCTTC.

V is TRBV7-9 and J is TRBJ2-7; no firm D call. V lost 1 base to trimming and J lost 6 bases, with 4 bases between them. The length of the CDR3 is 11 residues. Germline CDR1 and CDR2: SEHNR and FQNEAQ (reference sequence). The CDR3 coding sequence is TGTGCCAGCAGCTTAGAACTCGAGCAGTACTTC. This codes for CASSLELEQYF. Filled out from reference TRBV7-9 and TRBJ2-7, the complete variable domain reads DTGVSQNPRHKITKRGQNVTFRCDPISEHNRLYWYRQTLGQGPEFLTYFQNEAQLEKSRLLSDRFSAERPKGSFSTLEIQRTEQGDSAMYLCASSLELEQYFGPGTRLTVT.

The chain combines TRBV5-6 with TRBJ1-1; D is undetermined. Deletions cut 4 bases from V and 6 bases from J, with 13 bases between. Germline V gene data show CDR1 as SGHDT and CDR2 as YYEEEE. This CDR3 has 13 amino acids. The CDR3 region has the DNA TGTGCCAGCAGCGCGCCGCCGGGAGCTGAAGCTTTCTTT. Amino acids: CASSAPPGAEAFF.

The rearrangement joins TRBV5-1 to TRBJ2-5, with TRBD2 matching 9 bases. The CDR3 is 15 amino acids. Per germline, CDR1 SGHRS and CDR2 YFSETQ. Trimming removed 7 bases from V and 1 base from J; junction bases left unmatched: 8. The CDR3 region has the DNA TGCGCCAGCGGAAAACAGCGGGGGGCCCAAGAGACCCAGTACTTC. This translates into CASGKQRGAQETQYF.

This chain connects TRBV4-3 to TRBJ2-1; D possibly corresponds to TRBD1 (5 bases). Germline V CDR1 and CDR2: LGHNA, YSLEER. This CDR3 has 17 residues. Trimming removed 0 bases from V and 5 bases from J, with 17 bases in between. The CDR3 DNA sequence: TGCGCCAGCAGCCAAGACGGTTGGGCAGGGTCCAACAATGAGCAGTTCTTC. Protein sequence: CASSQDGWAGSNNEQFF.

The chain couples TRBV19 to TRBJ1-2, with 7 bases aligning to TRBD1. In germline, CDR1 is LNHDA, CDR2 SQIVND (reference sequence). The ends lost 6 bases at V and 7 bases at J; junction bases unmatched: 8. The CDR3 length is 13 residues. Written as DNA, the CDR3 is TGTGCCAGTAGGCTACAGGGGACGGGTGGCTACACCTTC. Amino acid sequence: CASRLQGTGGYTF.